A selection of T cell receptor beta chains follows, all from one sample in a study of blood T cell repertoires in COVID-19. Some clones are missing from TCRdb's copy, which holds only in-frame ones; the method was immunoSEQ multiplex PCR. The sample yields some 57,000 clones, over 65% seen once. The sample comprised peripheral blood. All receptors derive from a man older than 75 with COVID-19, enrolled during active disease. Both conserved end residues are part of each CDR3. Fields, in order: V gene, clone size, D gene, J gene, CDR3 protein, CDR3 DNA. The D gene is left open where the match is weak. The size field is filled for only some rows; it gives once, few, many or a size class.

V gene: TRBV4-3
clone size: .
D gene: .
J gene: TRBJ1-1
CDR3 protein: CASSPRGNTEAFF
CDR3 DNA: TGCGCCAGCAGCCCCAGGGGGAACACTGAAGCTTTCTTT

V gene: TRBV4-2
clone size: .
D gene: TRBD1
J gene: TRBJ1-4
CDR3 protein: CASSQAGTGNEKLFF
CDR3 DNA: TGTGCCAGCAGCCAAGCCGGGACAGGAAATGAAAAACTGTTTTTT

V gene: TRBV5-5
clone size: .
D gene: .
J gene: TRBJ1-1
CDR3 protein: CASSSPGEHTEAFF
CDR3 DNA: TGTGCCAGCAGCAGCCCAGGGGAACACACTGAAGCTTTCTTT

V gene: TRBV9
clone size: .
D gene: TRBD1
J gene: TRBJ1-2
CDR3 protein: CASSSGQGYGYTF
CDR3 DNA: TGTGCCAGCAGCTCGGGACAGGGCTATGGCTACACCTTC

V gene: TRBV6-5
clone size: .
D gene: .
J gene: TRBJ2-7
CDR3 protein: CASSYSRTSYEQYF
CDR3 DNA: TGTGCCAGCAGTTACTCACGCACTTCCTACGAGCAGTACTTC

V gene: TRBV6-2/TRBV6-3
clone size: .
D gene: TRBD2
J gene: TRBJ2-4
CDR3 protein: CASSYSTAGEDIQYF
CDR3 DNA: TGTGCCAGCAGTTACTCGACAGCGGGAGAGGACATTCAGTACTTC

V gene: TRBV19
clone size: .
D gene: TRBD1
J gene: TRBJ2-7
CDR3 protein: CASSAGTGGYEQYF
CDR3 DNA: TGTGCCAGTAGTGCAGGGACAGGGGGCTACGAGCAGTACTTC

V gene: TRBV5-6
clone size: .
D gene: TRBD2
J gene: TRBJ2-3
CDR3 protein: CASSRLFSGGRSTDTQYF
CDR3 DNA: TGTGCCAGCAGCCGGCTCTTTAGCGGGGGGAGGAGCACAGATACGCAGTATTTT

V gene: TRBV3-1/TRBV3-2
clone size: .
D gene: TRBD1
J gene: TRBJ1-5
CDR3 protein: CASSQGPGGDQPQHF
CDR3 DNA: TGTGCCAGCAGCCAAGGGCCAGGGGGCGATCAGCCCCAGCATTTT

V gene: TRBV2
clone size: few
D gene: .
J gene: TRBJ1-6
CDR3 protein: CARKAQGSNSPLHF
CDR3 DNA: TGTGCCAGGAAGGCGCAGGGATCGAATTCACCCCTCCACTTT

V gene: TRBV5-1
clone size: .
D gene: TRBD1
J gene: TRBJ1-2
CDR3 protein: CASSLAGTGYGYTF
CDR3 DNA: TGCGCCAGCAGCTTGGCGGGGACAGGGTATGGCTACACCTTC

V gene: TRBV4-1
clone size: .
D gene: TRBD1
J gene: TRBJ1-1
CDR3 protein: CASSQADRGSAEAFF
CDR3 DNA: TGCGCCAGCAGCCAAGCCGACAGGGGGTCAGCTGAAGCTTTCTTT

V gene: TRBV7-9
clone size: .
D gene: .
J gene: TRBJ1-1
CDR3 protein: CASRSGDTEAFF
CDR3 DNA: TGTGCCAGCAGATCGGGGGACACTGAAGCTTTCTTT

V gene: TRBV28
clone size: .
D gene: TRBD1
J gene: TRBJ1-6
CDR3 protein: CASSIGQAENSPLHF
CDR3 DNA: TGTGCCAGCAGTATAGGACAGGCCGAGAATTCACCCCTCCACTTT

V gene: TRBV30
clone size: .
D gene: .
J gene: TRBJ2-3
CDR3 protein: CAWSVRGTTSTDTQYF
CDR3 DNA: TGTGCCTGGAGTGTACGAGGAACCACTAGCACAGATACGCAGTATTTT

V gene: TRBV27
clone size: once
D gene: .
J gene: TRBJ1-1
CDR3 protein: CASSFPGTSPFF
CDR3 DNA: TGTGCCAGCAGTTTCCCAGGGACTTCCCCCTTCTTT

V gene: TRBV19
clone size: few
D gene: .
J gene: TRBJ1-5
CDR3 protein: CASSRQGQSNQPQHF
CDR3 DNA: TGTGCCAGTAGTCGGCAGGGGCAAAGCAATCAGCCCCAGCATTTT

V gene: TRBV3-1/TRBV3-2
clone size: .
D gene: .
J gene: TRBJ2-2
CDR3 protein: CASSQDSDRELFF
CDR3 DNA: TGTGCCAGCAGCCAAGATAGTGACAGGGAGCTGTTTTTT

V gene: TRBV7-9
clone size: .
D gene: .
J gene: TRBJ1-2
CDR3 protein: CASSHRDSANYGYTF
CDR3 DNA: TGTGCCAGCAGCCACCGGGACTCCGCTAACTATGGCTACACCTTC

V gene: TRBV3-1/TRBV3-2
clone size: once
D gene: .
J gene: TRBJ2-3
CDR3 protein: CASSQMSGTDTQYF
CDR3 DNA: TGTGCCAGCAGCCAGATGTCGGGGACAGATACGCAGTATTTT

V gene: TRBV2
clone size: .
D gene: .
J gene: TRBJ2-5
CDR3 protein: CASSENPTDQYF
CDR3 DNA: TGTGCCAGCAGTGAAAACCCGACAGACCAGTACTTC

V gene: TRBV27
clone size: .
D gene: .
J gene: TRBJ2-7
CDR3 protein: CASQNTGSAYEQYF
CDR3 DNA: TGTGCCAGCCAAAACACAGGCTCAGCCTACGAGCAGTACTTC

V gene: TRBV7-2
clone size: .
D gene: TRBD2
J gene: TRBJ2-1
CDR3 protein: CASSFPLAGSREQFF
CDR3 DNA: TGTGCCAGCAGCTTTCCTCTAGCGGGGTCCAGGGAGCAGTTCTTC

V gene: TRBV7-6
clone size: .
D gene: TRBD1
J gene: TRBJ1-1
CDR3 protein: CASSIGQGGKNTEAFF
CDR3 DNA: TGTGCCAGCAGCATAGGACAGGGTGGAAAGAACACTGAAGCTTTCTTT